These T cell receptor beta chains were read from a single sample in a study of control samples from healthy donors and cancer patients. Produced via immunoSEQ multiplex PCR; TCRdb's table is partial and in-frame only. Found here are about 410,000 clones, 75% to 95% of them singletons; the top ten hold around 6.4%. Sequenced material: PBMCs. The receptors were gathered from a man aged 40-50 years with head and neck cancer. The CDR3 runs from the conserved cysteine through the conserved F or W. The order of the fields is D gene, clone size, V gene, CDR3 protein. The D gene is left open where the match is weak. Clone size is not always given. Where it is, it says once, few, many or a class for expanded clones.

d_call: TRBD1
clone_size: -
v_call: TRBV29-1
cdr3_aa: CSGRDRAYNEQFF

d_call: -
clone_size: -
v_call: TRBV20-1
cdr3_aa: CSAGEDTQYF

d_call: -
clone_size: -
v_call: TRBV27
cdr3_aa: CASSKGVKAEAFF

d_call: -
clone_size: -
v_call: TRBV15
cdr3_aa: CATSSVEGDRSTEAFF

d_call: TRBD1
clone_size: once
v_call: TRBV7-3
cdr3_aa: CASSMDRRGTQYF

d_call: -
clone_size: -
v_call: TRBV5-6
cdr3_aa: CASSLDGVGETQYF

d_call: -
clone_size: -
v_call: TRBV13
cdr3_aa: CASSFSSGAPYEQYF

d_call: TRBD2
clone_size: -
v_call: TRBV11-2
cdr3_aa: CASSFSGGANTGELFF

d_call: -
clone_size: -
v_call: TRBV30
cdr3_aa: CAWSVNRANTEAFF

d_call: -
clone_size: -
v_call: TRBV12-3/TRBV12-4
cdr3_aa: CASSLRGSGEQFF

d_call: -
clone_size: -
v_call: TRBV19
cdr3_aa: CASSSTYEQYF

d_call: TRBD1
clone_size: -
v_call: TRBV9
cdr3_aa: CASSATGIYTF

d_call: -
clone_size: -
v_call: TRBV6-2/TRBV6-3
cdr3_aa: CASSPRTGGIYGYTF